This T cell receptor beta chain was found in a study of PD-1 blockade in classical Hodgkin lymphoma. Autologous stem cell transplantation was followed by relapse in every patient, and brentuximab vedotin exposure varied. The V gene end was trimmed by 1 base and the J gene end by 13 bases; junction bases not matched to a gene: 13. CDR1 is SGHVS, CDR2 FNYEAQ, per germline. This CDR3 has 16 amino acids. Assay used: immunoSEQ multiplex PCR; TCRdb lists only in-frame clones, some missing. This sample carries around 23,000 clones, about four fifths of them seen once, and the ten largest clones take 17%. The sequence came from a human donor with classical Hodgkin lymphoma. Here the sequenced sample was peripheral blood mononuclear cells (PBMCs), taken before the second cycle of nivolumab. J is TRBJ2-7 and V is TRBV7-6; TRBD2 agrees at 13 bases. Here the CDR3 reads CASSLGDSGTSGILYF. For the CDR3, the DNA is TGTGCCAGCAGCTTAGGGGACAGTGGGACTAGCGGGATTCTCTACTTC.